The 23 T cell receptor beta chains reported below all come from one sample, sequenced in a study of blood T cell repertoires in COVID-19. TCRdb's copy holds only in-frame clones and misses some; the assay was immunoSEQ multiplex PCR. The sample has roughly 180,000 clones; 76% are singletons. Sequenced: peripheral blood. These receptors originate from a woman between 50 and 59 years old with active or convalescent COVID-19.

The V call is TRBV29-1, the J call TRBJ1-1; D not resolved. The CDR3 totals 13 residues. The germline CDR1 and CDR2 sequences are SQVTM and ANQGSEA. Trimming removed 7 bases at V and 3 bases at J, with 15 bases between. In DNA, the CDR3 is TGCAGCGCTAAGGCCGGACTTGACACTGAAGCTTTCTTT. This gives the protein CSAKAGLDTEAFF.

V and J are TRBV7-2 and TRBJ1-5; D is ambiguous. Germline V gene lookup returns CDR1 SGHTA and CDR2 FQGNSA. Between the trimmed V and J ends, which lost 8 bases and 5 bases, there was a span of 13 bases. The CDR3 is 13 residues long. In DNA form, the CDR3 reads TGTGCCAGCTCGGGTTCGAACTATCAGCCCCAGCATTTT. It specifies CASSGSNYQPQHF.

This chain uses TRBV5-6 with TRBJ2-2; D might be TRBD2 (5 bases). Trimming took 0 bases from V and 6 from J, leaving 6 bases between them. There are 13 residues in the CDR3. Looked up from germline, CDR1 is SGHDT and CDR2 is YYEEEE. Written as DNA, the CDR3 is TGTGCCAGCAGCTTGGGAGGGCCCGGGGAGCTGTTTTTT. This translates into CASSLGGPGELFF.

The rearrangement joins TRBV7-9 to TRBJ1-2, with D unresolved. V lost 6 bases, J lost 0 bases, and 23 bases lay in between. The CDR3 extends over 18 amino acids. Germline-derived CDR1 and CDR2 are SEHNR and FQNEAQ (reference sequence). The CDR3 sequence: CASRTTRARGAANYGYTF. CDR3 nucleotides: TGTGCCAGCAGAACAACACGCGCCCGGGGTGCAGCTAACTATGGCTACACCTTC.

The genes are TRBV19 and TRBJ2-3; weak D call: TRBD2 (6 bases). Germline loops: CDR1 LNHDA, CDR2 SQIVND (reference sequence). This CDR3 comprises 18 residues. Trimming took off 6 bases at V and 1 base at J, with 23 bases between the two ends. CDR3 amino acids: CASSPELGNQRGTDTQYF. CDR3 sequence (DNA): TGTGCCAGTAGCCCAGAATTGGGTAATCAGCGGGGCACAGATACGCAGTATTTT.

The chain couples TRBV5-4 to TRBJ2-4, with D tentatively TRBD2 (6 bases). CDR3 length: 14 residues. Looked up from germline, CDR1 is SGHNT and CDR2 is YYREEE (reference sequence). V was cut by 1 base and J by 2 bases, with 7 bases left in between. The CDR3 loop reads CASSLRETKNIQYF. CDR3 DNA: TGTGCCAGCAGCTTGCGGGAGACCAAAAACATTCAGTACTTC. Supplemented by reference TRBV5-4 and TRBJ2-4, the full variable domain reads ETGVTQSPTHLIKTRGQQVTLRCSSQSGHNTVSWYQQALGQGPQFIFQYYREEENGRGNFPPRFSGLQFPNYSSELNVNALELDDSALYLCASSLRETKNIQYFGAGTRLSVL.

This clone was found a few times. V gene TRBV25-1 combines with J gene TRBJ1-3; 10 bases are shared with TRBD1. V lost 8 bases, J lost 3 bases, and 7 bases stayed unmatched. Looked up from germline, CDR1 is MGHDK and CDR2 is SYGVNS. This CDR3 is built from 15 residues. CDR3 loop: CASATGTGVGNTIYF. In DNA, the CDR3 is TGTGCCAGCGCCACCGGGACAGGGGTTGGAAACACCATATATTTT. Supplemented by reference TRBV25-1 and TRBJ1-3, the full variable domain reads EADIYQTPRYLVIGTGKKITLECSQTMGHDKMYWYQQDPGMELHLIHYSYGVNSTEKGDLSSESTVSRIRTEHFPLTLESARPSHTSQYLCASATGTGVGNTIYFGEGSWLTVV.

The chain couples TRBV7-9 to TRBJ1-2, with D tentatively TRBD1 (5 bases). V was pared by 0 bases and J by 0 bases, with 11 bases between. This CDR3 has 16 amino acids. CDR1 is SEHNR and CDR2 is FQNEAQ in the germline V gene (reference sequence). The CDR3 loop is CASSLASTGANYGYTF. The DNA of the CDR3 is TGTGCCAGCAGCTTAGCGAGTACAGGAGCTAACTATGGCTACACCTTC. The whole variable domain, filled in from reference TRBV7-9 and TRBJ1-2, reads DTGVSQNPRHKITKRGQNVTFRCDPISEHNRLYWYRQTLGQGPEFLTYFQNEAQLEKSRLLSDRFSAERPKGSFSTLEIQRTEQGDSAMYLCASSLASTGANYGYTFGSGTRLTVV.

The chain has TRBV12-3 or TRBV12-4 and TRBJ2-7; tentative D call: TRBD2 (5 bases). There are 13 residues in the CDR3. The germline V and J ends were trimmed by 6 bases and 7 bases, with 16 bases remaining between them. CDR3 in DNA: TGTGCCAGCAGACGGACTGCCGTACGAGAGCAGTACTTC. Encoded protein: CASRRTAVREQYF.

This clone appeared once. The J gene is TRBJ2-7, the V gene TRBV2; a weak D match, TRBD2 (5 bases). This CDR3 has 15 residues. Germline loops: CDR1 SNHLY, CDR2 FYNNEI. Trimming took off 4 bases at V and 5 bases at J, with 18 bases between the two ends. CDR3 in DNA: TGTGCCAGCAGTGCATTGAGGGCACAAGCTAACGAGCAGTACTTC. It translates to CASSALRAQANEQYF.

The chain carries TRBV6-5 and TRBJ1-1; 8 positions agree with TRBD1. The junction had 2 bases not matched to a gene; V was cut back by 5 bases and J by 6 bases. Per the germline V gene, CDR1 is MNHEY and CDR2 is SVGAGI. The CDR3 is 12 residues long. CDR3 protein: CASSIQGAEAFF. The CDR3 nucleotides read TGTGCCAGCAGTATACAGGGGGCTGAAGCTTTCTTT.

The chain carries TRBV5-1 and TRBJ2-1; 10 bases are a match to TRBD2. The germline gives CDR1 SGHRS, CDR2 YFSETQ. The CDR3 contains 15 residues. J was trimmed by 9 bases and V by 4 bases; bases with no gene match: 10. As DNA, the CDR3 is TGCGCCAGCAGCGATTCTAGCGGGGGTCCTGGTGAGCAGTTCTTC. Translated, it gives CASSDSSGGPGEQFF. The variable domain in full, completed from reference TRBV5-1 and TRBJ2-1, reads KAGVTQTPRYLIKTRGQQVTLSCSPISGHRSVSWYQQTPGQGLQFLFEYFSETQRNKGNFPGRFSGRQFSNSRSEMNVSTLELGDSALYLCASSDSSGGPGEQFFGPGTRLTVL.

This chain links TRBV2 with TRBJ2-5; 7 bases align to TRBD2. This CDR3 region has 12 residues. Trimming removed 8 bases from V and 5 bases from J; junction bases left unmatched: 5. Germline V gene lookup returns CDR1 SNHLY and CDR2 FYNNEI. CDR3 sequence reads: CASGLESETQYF. The CDR3 region has the DNA TGTGCCAGCGGACTAGAGTCCGAGACCCAGTACTTC.

V and J are TRBV6-2 or TRBV6-3 and TRBJ2-7; 10 bases agree with TRBD2. Trimming cost V 2 bases and J 3 bases; bases outside gene matches: 13. Germline-derived CDR1 and CDR2 are MNHEY and SVGEGT. The CDR3 totals 18 residues. Here the CDR3 reads CASSYVASGGLDVYEQYF. Written as DNA, the CDR3 is TGTGCCAGCAGTTACGTGGCTAGCGGGGGTCTGGATGTCTACGAGCAGTACTTC.

Only a few counts were recorded for this clone. This same CDR3 is encoded by further DNA sequences in the sample. The V call is TRBV7-2, the J call TRBJ2-1, with 7 bases that match TRBD1. CDR3 length: 15 residues. V shed 1 base and J 2 bases; nucleotides not matched to a gene: 2. Germline V gene sequence: CDR1 SGHTA, CDR2 FQGNSA. The CDR3 here is CASSLGQGPYNEQFF. In DNA form, the CDR3 reads TGTGCCAGCAGCTTAGGACAGGGTCCCTACAATGAGCAGTTCTTC.

This chain uses TRBV19 with TRBJ2-4, with TRBD1 identical over 8 bases. Per germline, CDR1 LNHDA and CDR2 SQIVND (reference sequence). V dropped 4 bases and J dropped 6; count of bases not matched to a gene: 11. This CDR3 contains 16 residues. The CDR3 sequence is CASSTSQGQGANIQYF. CDR3 nucleotide sequence: TGTGCCAGTAGTACCTCTCAAGGACAGGGAGCAAACATTCAGTACTTC. Drawing the rest from reference TRBV19 and TRBJ2-4, the complete variable domain is DGGITQSPKYLFRKEGQNVTLSCEQNLNHDAMYWYRQDPGQGLRLIYYSQIVNDFQKGDIAEGYSVSREKKESFPLTVTSAQKNPTAFYLCASSTSQGQGANIQYFGAGTRLSVL.

The rearrangement joins TRBV6-6 to TRBJ1-1; D is unclear. Germline V CDR1 and CDR2: MNHNY, SVGAGI (reference sequence). This CDR3 has 15 residues. Deletions cut 2 bases from V and 1 base from J, with 11 bases between. In DNA, the CDR3 is TGTGCCAGCAGTTACATGCGGAGGGAGAACACTGAAGCTTTCTTT. Translated: CASSYMRRENTEAFF.

This clone was observed a single time. CDR3 loop: CASPTPGQGAYEQYF. Here the CDR3 DNA reads TGTGCCAGCCCGACCCCGGGACAGGGGGCCTACGAGCAGTACTTC. The rearrangement joins TRBV21-1 to TRBJ2-7; TRBD1, as called in the table, went unchecked against the DNA. TRBV21-1 is a pseudogene. The CDR3 contains 15 residues.

The chain uses TRBV4-1 and TRBJ1-1; D remains unclear. V was pared by 0 bases and J by 3 bases, with 8 bases between. CDR1 MGHRA and CDR2 YSYEKL come from the germline V gene. This CDR3 is built from 14 residues. CDR3 nucleotides: TGCGCCAGCAGCCAAGATCCCCGGGACACTGAAGCTTTCTTT. Amino acids: CASSQDPRDTEAFF.

The V and J genes are TRBV6-5 and TRBJ2-2; TRBD2 matches 7 bases. Germline V gene sequence: CDR1 MNHEY, CDR2 SVGAGI. This CDR3 has 15 residues. J gave up 6 bases and V 6 bases, and 10 bases lay outside the gene matches. This chain's CDR3 is CASSRFRGGAGELFF. CDR3 sequence (DNA): TGTGCCAGCAGCCGGTTTAGGGGAGGGGCCGGGGAGCTGTTTTTT.

V gene TRBV9 combines with J gene TRBJ2-7, with D perhaps TRBD1 (5 bases). Trimming left V 1 base short and J 5 bases short, with 13 bases between. CDR3 size: 14 residues. Germline V lookup: CDR1 SGDLS, CDR2 YYNGEE. CDR3 sequence (DNA): TGTGCCAGCAGCGTAAGCCAGGGCCCCCACGAGCAGTACTTC. This translates into CASSVSQGPHEQYF.

The chain has TRBV30 and TRBJ1-1; no clear D. This CDR3 is built from 10 residues. Trimming removed 5 bases from V and 10 bases from J, with 11 bases in between. Looked up from germline, CDR1 is GTSNPN and CDR2 is SVGIG (reference sequence). The CDR3 protein is CAWAEVRAFF. For the CDR3, the DNA is TGTGCCTGGGCGGAGGTTAGAGCTTTCTTT.

The chain uses TRBV3-1 (or the pseudogene TRBV3-2) and TRBJ1-2, with D perhaps matching TRBD1 (5 bases). This CDR3 comprises 14 residues. Germline V gene sequence: CDR1 LGHDT, CDR2 YNNKEL (reference sequence). V was clipped by 2 bases and J by 5 bases, with 12 bases between them. CDR3 nucleotide sequence: TGTGCCAGCAGCCAACGGAGGGGCCATTATGGCTACACCTTC. This translates into CASSQRRGHYGYTF.